A few counts support the clone carrying this TCR beta chain. What it binds is not known. The data were taken from a study of cytotoxic CD8 clonotypes in ibrutinib-treated CLL. Study-level results: Contraction or stability on treatment characterized the public clonotypes, which were uncommon.

The sequencing depth, 1 in 200,000 to 1 in 1 million T cells, was the target. The protocol was immunoSEQ multiplex PCR, while the TCRdb copy is restricted to in-frame clones and leaves out a portion. The table lists 50,000 or so clones, less than 90% of them singletons. V dropped 2 bases and J dropped 0 bases, with 11 bases sitting between them. Germline lookup yields CDR1 GTSNPN and CDR2 SVGIG (reference sequence). The CDR3 sequence is 15 residues long. The source was PBMCs, collected after 24 months of ibrutinib treatment. The chain couples TRBV30 to TRBJ1-3; no firm D call. The TCR comes from a human donor with chronic lymphocytic leukemia. The CDR3 loop reads CAWSRGLGSGNTIYF. In nucleotides, the CDR3 is TGTGCCTGGAGTCGAGGGCTGGGCTCTGGAAACACCATATATTTT. The full variable domain, with the rest looked up from reference TRBV30 and TRBJ1-3, is SQTIHQWPATLVQPVGSPLSLECTVEGTSNPNLYWYRQAAGRGLQLLFYSVGIGQISSEVPQNLSASRPQDRQFILSSKKLLLSDSGFYLCAWSRGLGSGNTIYFGEGSWLTVV.